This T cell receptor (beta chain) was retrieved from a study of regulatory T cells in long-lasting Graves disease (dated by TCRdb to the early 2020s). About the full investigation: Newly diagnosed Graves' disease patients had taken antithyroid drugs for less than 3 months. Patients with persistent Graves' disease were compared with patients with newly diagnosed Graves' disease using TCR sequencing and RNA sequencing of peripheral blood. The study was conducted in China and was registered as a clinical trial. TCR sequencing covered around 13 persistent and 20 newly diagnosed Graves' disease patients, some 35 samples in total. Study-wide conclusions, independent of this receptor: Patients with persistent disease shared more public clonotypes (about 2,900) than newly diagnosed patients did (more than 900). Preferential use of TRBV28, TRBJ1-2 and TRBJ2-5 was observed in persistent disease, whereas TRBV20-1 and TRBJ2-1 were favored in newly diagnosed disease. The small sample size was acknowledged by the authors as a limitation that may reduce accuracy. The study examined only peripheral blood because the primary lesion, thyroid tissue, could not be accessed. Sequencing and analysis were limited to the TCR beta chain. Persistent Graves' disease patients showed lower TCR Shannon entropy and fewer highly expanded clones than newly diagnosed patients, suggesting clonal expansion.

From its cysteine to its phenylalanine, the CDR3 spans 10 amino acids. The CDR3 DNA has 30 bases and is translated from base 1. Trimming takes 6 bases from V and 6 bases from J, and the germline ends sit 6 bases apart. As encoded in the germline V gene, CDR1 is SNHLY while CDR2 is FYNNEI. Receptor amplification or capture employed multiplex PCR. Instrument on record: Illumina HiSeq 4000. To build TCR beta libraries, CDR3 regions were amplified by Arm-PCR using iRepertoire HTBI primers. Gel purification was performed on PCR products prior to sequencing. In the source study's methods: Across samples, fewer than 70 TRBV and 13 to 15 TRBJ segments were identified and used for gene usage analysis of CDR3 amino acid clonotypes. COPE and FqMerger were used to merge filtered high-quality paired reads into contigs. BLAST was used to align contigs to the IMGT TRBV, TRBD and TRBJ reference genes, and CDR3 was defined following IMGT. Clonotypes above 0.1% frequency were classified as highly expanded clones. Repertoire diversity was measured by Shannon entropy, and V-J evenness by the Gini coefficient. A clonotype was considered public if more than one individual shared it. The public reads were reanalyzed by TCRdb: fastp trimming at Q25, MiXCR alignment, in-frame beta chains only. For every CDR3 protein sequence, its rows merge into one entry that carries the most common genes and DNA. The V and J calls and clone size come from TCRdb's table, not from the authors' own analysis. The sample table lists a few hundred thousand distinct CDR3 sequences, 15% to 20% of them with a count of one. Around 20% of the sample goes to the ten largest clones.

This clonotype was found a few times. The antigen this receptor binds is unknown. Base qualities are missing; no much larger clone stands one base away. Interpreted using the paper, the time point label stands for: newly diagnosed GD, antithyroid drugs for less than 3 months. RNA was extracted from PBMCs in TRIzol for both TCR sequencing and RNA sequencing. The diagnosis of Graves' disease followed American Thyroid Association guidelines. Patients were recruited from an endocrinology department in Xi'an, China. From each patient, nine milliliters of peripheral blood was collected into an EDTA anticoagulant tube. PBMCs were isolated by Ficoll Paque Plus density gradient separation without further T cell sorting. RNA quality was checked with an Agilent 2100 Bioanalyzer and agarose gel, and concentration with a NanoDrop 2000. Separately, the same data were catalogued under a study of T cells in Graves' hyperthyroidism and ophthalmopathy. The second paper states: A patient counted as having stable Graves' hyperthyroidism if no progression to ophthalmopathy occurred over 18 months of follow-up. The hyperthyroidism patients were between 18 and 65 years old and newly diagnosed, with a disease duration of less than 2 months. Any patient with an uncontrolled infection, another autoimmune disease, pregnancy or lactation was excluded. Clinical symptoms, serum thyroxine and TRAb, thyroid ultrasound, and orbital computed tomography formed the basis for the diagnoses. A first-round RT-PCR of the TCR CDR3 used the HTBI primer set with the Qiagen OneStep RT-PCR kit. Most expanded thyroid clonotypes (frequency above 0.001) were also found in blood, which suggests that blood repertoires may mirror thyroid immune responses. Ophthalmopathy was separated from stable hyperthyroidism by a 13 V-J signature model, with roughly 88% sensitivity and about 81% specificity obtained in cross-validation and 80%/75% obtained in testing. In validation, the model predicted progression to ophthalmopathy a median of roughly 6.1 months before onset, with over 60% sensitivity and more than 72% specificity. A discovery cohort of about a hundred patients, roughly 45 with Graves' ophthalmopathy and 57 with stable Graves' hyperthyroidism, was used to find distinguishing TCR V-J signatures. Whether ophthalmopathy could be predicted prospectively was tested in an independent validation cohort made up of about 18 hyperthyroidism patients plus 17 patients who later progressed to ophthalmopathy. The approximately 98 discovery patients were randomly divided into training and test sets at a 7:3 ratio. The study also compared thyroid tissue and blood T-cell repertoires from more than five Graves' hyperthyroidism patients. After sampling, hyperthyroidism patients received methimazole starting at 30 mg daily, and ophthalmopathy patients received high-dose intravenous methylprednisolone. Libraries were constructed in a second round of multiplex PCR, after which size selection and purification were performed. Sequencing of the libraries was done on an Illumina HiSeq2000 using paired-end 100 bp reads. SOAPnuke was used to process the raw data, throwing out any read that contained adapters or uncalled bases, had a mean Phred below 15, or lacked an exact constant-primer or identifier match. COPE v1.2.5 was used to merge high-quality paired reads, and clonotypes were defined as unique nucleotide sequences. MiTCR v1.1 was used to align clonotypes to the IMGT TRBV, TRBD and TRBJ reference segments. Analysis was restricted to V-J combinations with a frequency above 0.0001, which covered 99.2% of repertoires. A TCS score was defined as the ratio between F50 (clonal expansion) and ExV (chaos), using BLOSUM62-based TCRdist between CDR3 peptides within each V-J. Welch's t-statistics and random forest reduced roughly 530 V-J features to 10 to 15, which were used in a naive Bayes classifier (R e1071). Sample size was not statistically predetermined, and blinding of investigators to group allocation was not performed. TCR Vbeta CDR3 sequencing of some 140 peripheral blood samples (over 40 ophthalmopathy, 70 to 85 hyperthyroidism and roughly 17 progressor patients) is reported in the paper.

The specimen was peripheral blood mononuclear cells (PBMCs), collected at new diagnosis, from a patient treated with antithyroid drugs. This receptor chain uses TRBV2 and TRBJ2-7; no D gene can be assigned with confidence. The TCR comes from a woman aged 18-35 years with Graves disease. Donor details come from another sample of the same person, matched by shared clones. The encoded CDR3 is CASRVVEQYF. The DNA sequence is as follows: TGTGCCAGCAGAGTTGTCGAGCAGTACTTC.